The entry that follows covers one T cell receptor (beta chain) sequence. Produced via immunoSEQ multiplex PCR; TCRdb's table is partial and in-frame only. Of around 84,000 clones listed, about 92% were seen once; the top ten hold around 0.25%. The record originates from a study of technical replicates of blood from several donors. The V gene lost 0 bases and the J gene lost 4 bases, with 10 bases spanning the gap. The CDR3 sequence is 14 residues long. Germline CDR1 SGHNT, CDR2 YYREEE (reference sequence). The sample taken for sequencing was T cells isolated from PBMCs. The chain uses TRBV5-4 and TRBJ1-2; D gene unclear. The origin of this receptor is a human donor in good health. CDR3 DNA: TGTGCCAGCAGCTTGGATATAGGGAGCTATGGCTACACCTTC. The encoded protein is CASSLDIGSYGYTF. The full variable domain, its missing parts supplied by reference TRBV5-4 and TRBJ1-2, is ETGVTQSPTHLIKTRGQQVTLRCSSQSGHNTVSWYQQALGQGPQFIFQYYREEENGRGNFPPRFSGLQFPNYSSELNVNALELDDSALYLCASSLDIGSYGYTFGSGTRLTVV.